One and the same sample provided the 32 T cell receptor beta chains below, sequenced in a study of Graves' ophthalmopathy and Graves' hyperthyroidism. CDR3 regions of TCR beta were amplified from RNA transcripts. Following a first-round RT-PCR that used HTBI primers, a second-round multiplex PCR was carried out. TCRdb reprocessed the multiplex PCR reads with MiXCR, giving one entry per CDR3 protein. The table includes about 480,000 distinct CDR3 sequences, over 13% detected once. The sequenced sample was blood. The receptor source for this set is a woman aged 25 to 45 with Graves' ophthalmopathy.

This clonotype was observed a few times. The chain links TRBV5-1 to TRBJ2-5, with TRBD2 identical over 11 bases. V lost 4 bases and J lost 4; bases outside the gene matches: 3. Germline V gives CDR1 SGHRS, CDR2 YFSETQ. The CDR3 runs to 14 residues. In DNA, the CDR3 is TGCGCCAGCAGCAATAGCGGGAGGGGAGAGACCCAGTACTTC. Translation: CASSNSGRGETQYF.

This clonotype was picked up a small number of times. J is TRBJ2-7 and V is TRBV7-9; the D call may be TRBD1 or TRBD2 (5 bases each). V was shortened by 3 bases and J by 5 bases, with 14 bases between the two germline ends. This CDR3 region has 14 residues. Germline values: CDR1 SEHNR, CDR2 FQNEAQ (reference sequence). The CDR3 coding sequence is TGTGCCAGCAGCTTTCGGGTAGGGGACCACGAGCAGTACTTC. This translates into CASSFRVGDHEQYF.

In this sample, this clonotype turned up many times. The chain is built from TRBV11-1 and TRBJ2-7; D might be TRBD1 (6 bases). The CDR3 is 16 amino acids. The germline gives CDR1 SGHAT, CDR2 FQDESV (reference sequence). The V and J ends lost 1 base and 2 bases respectively, with 15 bases between them. CDR3 amino acids: CASSLVGRGFPYEQYF. For the CDR3, the DNA is TGTGCCAGCAGCTTAGTTGGCAGGGGTTTCCCCTACGAGCAGTACTTC. Filled out from reference TRBV11-1 and TRBJ2-7, the complete variable domain reads EAEVAQSPRYKITEKSQAVAFWCDPISGHATLYWYRQILGQGPELLVQFQDESVVDDSQLPKDRFSAERLKGVDSTLKIQPAELGDSAMYLCASSLVGRGFPYEQYFGPGTRLTVT.

This clonotype has a count of ten or more. The chain uses TRBV20-1 and TRBJ2-7; weak D call: TRBD1 (5 bases). Between the trimmed V and J ends, which lost 3 bases and 6 bases, there was a span of 12 bases. Germline V lookup: CDR1 DFQATT, CDR2 SNEGSKA (reference sequence). The CDR3 consists of 12 residues. In DNA, the CDR3 is TGCAGTGCTAGGGCAGGGCCGAGCGAGCAGTACTTC. It yields the protein CSARAGPSEQYF.

This clonotype was seen at least ten times. The V gene is TRBV6-5, the J gene TRBJ2-5, with D perhaps TRBD1 (8 bases). CDR3 length: 13 residues. Per the germline V gene, CDR1 is MNHEY and CDR2 is SVGAGI. V shed 10 bases and J shed 7 bases, with 19 bases lying between them. The CDR3 nucleotides read TGTGCCACCGTTACAGGGGGGGTGGGGACCCAGTACTTC. It specifies CATVTGGVGTQYF.

Many counts were recorded for this clonotype. This chain connects TRBV30 to TRBJ1-5; D possibly corresponds to TRBD1 (6 bases). Germline CDR1 GTSNPN, CDR2 SVGIG (reference sequence). V lost 5 bases and J lost 7, with 12 bases in between. The CDR3 totals 12 residues. The CDR3 spells CAWAQGRQPQHF. The CDR3 nucleotides read TGTGCCTGGGCTCAGGGGAGGCAGCCCCAGCATTTT.

This clonotype has ten or more counts. The V and J genes are TRBV19 and TRBJ1-1; maybe TRBD1 (5 bases). The germline V gene has CDR1 LNHDA and CDR2 SQIVND (reference sequence). Trimming cost V 6 bases and J 4 bases, with 18 bases left between them. This CDR3 has 15 residues. CDR3 sequence reads: CASRKAGLKGTEAFF. For the CDR3, the DNA is TGTGCCAGTAGGAAGGCAGGGCTGAAGGGCACTGAAGCTTTCTTT. Combining the CDR3 with reference TRBV19 and TRBJ1-1 gives the whole variable domain DGGITQSPKYLFRKEGQNVTLSCEQNLNHDAMYWYRQDPGQGLRLIYYSQIVNDFQKGDIAEGYSVSREKKESFPLTVTSAQKNPTAFYLCASRKAGLKGTEAFFGQGTRLTVV.

In its sample, this clonotype was seen many times. The rearrangement links TRBV30 to TRBJ1-2, with D uncertain. Germline V gene lookup returns CDR1 GTSNPN and CDR2 SVGIG (reference sequence). The CDR3 is made up of 13 amino acids. Trimming shortened V by 3 bases and J by 3 bases, and 11 bases separated the two germline ends. CDR3 loop: CAWRAPWDYGYTF. The CDR3 DNA follows: TGTGCCTGGAGGGCGCCGTGGGACTATGGCTACACCTTC.

This clonotype was picked up many times. J is TRBJ2-7 and V is TRBV12-3 or TRBV12-4; no reliable D call. Between the trimmed V and J ends, which lost 2 bases and 2 bases, there was a span of 10 bases. The CDR3 covers 14 residues. This CDR3 reads CASSLNSDAYEQYF. The CDR3 nucleotides are TGTGCCAGCAGTTTAAACAGTGACGCCTACGAGCAGTACTTC.

This clonotype was found many times. The CDR3 is CATSGGQGVTGELFF. CDR3 sequence (DNA): TGTGCCACCAGCGGGGGACAGGGGGTCACCGGGGAGCTGTTTTTT. V and J are TRBV15 and TRBJ2-2; 11 nucleotides line up with TRBD1. Germline CDR1 reads LNHNV; CDR2 reads YYDKDF (reference sequence). The CDR3 has 15 amino acids. J gave up 4 bases and V 5 bases, and 3 bases lay outside the gene matches.

V and J are TRBV2 and TRBJ2-7; D is uncertain. Trimming took off 9 bases at V and 0 bases at J, with 12 bases between the two ends. The CDR3 is 13 residues long. Germline loops: CDR1 SNHLY, CDR2 FYNNEI. CDR3 nucleotide sequence: TGTGCCAGGGCATACAACTACTCCTACGAGCAGTACTTC. Its protein is CARAYNYSYEQYF.

There are many counts of this clonotype. The V call is TRBV27, the J call TRBJ2-7; weak D call: TRBD1 (5 bases). From germline, CDR1 is MNHEY and CDR2 SMNVEV (reference sequence). The CDR3 extends over 12 amino acids. The V end lost 3 bases, the J end lost 6 bases, and 9 bases lay between the germline ends. The CDR3 loop reads CASSLSGREQYF. CDR3 coding DNA: TGTGCCAGCAGTTTGTCAGGGCGCGAGCAGTACTTC.

The chain combines TRBV5-1 with TRBJ2-7, with TRBD1 identical over 11 bases. The germline CDR1 and CDR2 sequences are SGHRS and YFSETQ. Germline trimming cut 2 bases from V and 5 bases from J; bases unmatched to any gene: 12. There are 17 residues in the CDR3. The CDR3 loop is CASSFLGPGTGGNEQYF. The CDR3 DNA reads as TGCGCCAGCAGCTTTCTCGGGCCCGGGACAGGGGGGAACGAGCAGTACTTC.

This clonotype came up many times. The V call is TRBV12-3 or TRBV12-4, the J call TRBJ2-7; TRBD2 is a possible D gene (5 bases). The V gene lost 3 bases and the J gene lost 0 bases, with 15 bases spanning the gap. The CDR3 totals 16 residues. CDR3 sequence: CASSLGSGGSSYEQYF. CDR3 coding DNA: TGTGCCAGCAGTTTGGGAAGCGGTGGGAGCTCCTACGAGCAGTACTTC.

This clonotype was found many times. The gene calls are TRBV7-2 and TRBJ2-7, with D uncertain. Germline CDR1 and CDR2: SGHTA and FQGNSA. With 3 bases removed from V and 3 bases from J, the gap between germline ends came to 12 bases. CDR3 length: 14 residues. The CDR3 is CASSFGGVYYEQYF. Written as DNA, the CDR3 is TGTGCCAGCAGCTTCGGTGGGGTTTACTACGAGCAGTACTTC. The whole variable domain, remainder taken from reference TRBV7-2 and TRBJ2-7, is GAGVSQSPSNKVTEKGKDVELRCDPISGHTALYWYRQSLGQGLEFLIYFQGNSAPDKSGLPSDRFSAERTGGSVSTLTIQRTQQEDSAVYLCASSFGGVYYEQYFGPGTRLTVT.

This clonotype showed up many times. The CDR3 bases are TGTGCCAGCAGCATGACAGGGGTCCCCTATGGCTACACCTTC. Protein: CASSMTGVPYGYTF. The chain couples TRBV7-8 to TRBJ1-2, with 8 bases that match TRBD1. The V gene's germline CDR1 is SGHVS and CDR2 FQNEAQ. The CDR3 consists of 14 residues. With V trimmed by 5 bases and J by 4 bases, 6 bases remained unmatched.

Many counts were recorded for this clonotype. The gene calls are TRBV6-5 and TRBJ1-2; 7 nucleotides match TRBD1. The CDR3 sequence is 17 residues long. The ends lost 0 bases at V and 4 bases at J; junction bases unmatched: 11. Germline V gene lookup returns CDR1 MNHEY and CDR2 SVGAGI. CDR3 region: CASSYSGGPEGVYGYTF. CDR3 nucleotides: TGTGCCAGCAGTTACTCAGGGGGCCCGGAGGGTGTCTATGGCTACACCTTC.

The gene calls are TRBV12-3 or TRBV12-4 and TRBJ2-3, with 8 bases that match TRBD2. The CDR3 totals 15 residues. Trimming took 6 bases from V and 4 from J; bases not matched to a gene: 9. The CDR3 sequence is CASRSRGGLPDTQYF. The DNA of the CDR3 is TGTGCCAGCAGATCTCGGGGGGGCCTCCCAGATACGCAGTATTTT.

As for this clonotype: A much larger clone lies one base from this, so it may be a read error. The chain couples TRBV4-1 to TRBJ2-7; D might be TRBD1 or TRBD2, each matching 5 bases. This CDR3 is built from 15 residues. Germline loops: CDR1 MGHRA, CDR2 YSYEKL. CDR3 bases: TGCGCCAGCAGCCAAGATCTCTACGGGGCCTACGAGCAGTGCTTC. Residues: CASSQDLYGAYEQCF.

This clonotype was seen at least ten times. The rearrangement uses TRBV2 and TRBJ1-2; D is possibly TRBD1 (5 bases). V lost 5 bases to trimming and J lost 8 bases, with 15 bases between them. Germline loops: CDR1 SNHLY, CDR2 FYNNEI. This CDR3 is 13 amino acids long. Here the CDR3 reads CASSPGDSVGYTF. CDR3 DNA: TGTGCCAGCAGTCCGGGAGACAGCGTCGGCTACACCTTC.

This clonotype has at least ten counts. This rearrangement joins TRBV7-8 to TRBJ1-1, with 7 positions matching TRBD1. Germline CDR1 is SGHVS and CDR2 is FQNEAQ. CDR3 size: 13 residues. V gave up 5 bases and J gave up 4 bases; unmatched junction bases: 4. CDR3 loop: CASSDRVSTEAFF. CDR3 nucleotide sequence: TGTGCCAGCAGCGACAGGGTCAGCACTGAAGCTTTCTTT.

CDR3 coding DNA: TGTGCCAGCAGTCCCCGGGGGGAGGGGACTGAAGCTTTCTTT. Encoded protein: CASSPRGEGTEAFF. V and J are TRBV27 and TRBJ1-1; tentative D call: TRBD1 (5 bases). Germline loops: CDR1 MNHEY, CDR2 SMNVEV (reference sequence). The CDR3 extends over 14 amino acids. The V end was cut by 5 bases, the J end by 5 bases, with 15 bases between.

This clonotype was found many times. The V gene is TRBV14, the J gene TRBJ1-1, with 7 bases identical to TRBD1. The CDR3 spans 17 residues. With 4 bases clipped from V and 4 bases from J, the junction kept 15 bases outside the gene matches. CDR1 and CDR2 from the germline V gene are SGHDN and FVKESK. The DNA of the CDR3 is TGTGCCAGCAGCCCCCAAACCAGGGGGGGACGGATCACTGAAGCTTTCTTT. The encoded protein is CASSPQTRGGRITEAFF. Full variable domain (missing parts from reference TRBV14 and TRBJ1-1): EAGVTQFPSHSVIEKGQTVTLRCDPISGHDNLYWYRRVMGKEIKFLLHFVKESKQDESGMPNNRFLAERTGGTYSTLKVQPAELEDSGVYFCASSPQTRGGRITEAFFGQGTRLTVV.

This clonotype was recorded many times. V is TRBV20-1 and J is TRBJ2-5, with unresolved D. CDR1 is DFQATT, CDR2 SNEGSKA, per germline (reference sequence). The CDR3 is 13 residues long. The ends were cut back, 3 bases at V and 5 bases at J, with 13 bases in the middle. CDR3 in amino acids: CSASYPAMETQYF. In DNA, the CDR3 is TGCAGTGCTAGCTATCCAGCGATGGAGACCCAGTACTTC.

This clonotype was found many times. The chain employs TRBV24-1 and TRBJ2-7; D may be TRBD2 (5 bases). V was clipped by 0 bases and J by 7 bases, with 9 bases between them. The CDR3 is 13 residues long. The germline V gene encodes CDR1 KGHDR and CDR2 SFDVKD. The CDR3 reads CATSDLTSREQYF. The CDR3 DNA reads TGTGCCACCAGTGATTTGACTAGTAGAGAGCAGTACTTC.

With regard to this clonotype: Relative to the germline gene, one junction end is altered; a read error may explain this. The rearrangement uses TRBV27 and TRBJ1-6; D is unresolved. The germline gives CDR1 MNHEY, CDR2 SMNVEV (reference sequence). The CDR3 extends over 13 amino acids. The DNA of the CDR3 is TGTGCCATCAGTTTGTCAGGTGTCTCACCCCTCCACTTT. Its protein product is CAISLSGVSPLHF.

The rearrangement links TRBV2 to TRBJ2-2, with D hard to call. The V end lost 5 bases, the J end lost 0 bases, and 10 bases lay between the germline ends. Germline V gene lookup returns CDR1 SNHLY and CDR2 FYNNEI. This CDR3 has 15 amino acids. CDR3 sequence: CASSRIRANTGELFF. CDR3 coding DNA: TGTGCCAGCAGTAGGATTAGGGCGAACACCGGGGAGCTGTTTTTT.

This clonotype was seen at least ten times. The V call is TRBV12-3 or TRBV12-4, the J call TRBJ2-2; D not resolved. Trimming took 2 bases from V and 4 from J, leaving 8 bases between them. CDR3 length equals 14 residues. The chain's CDR3 is CASSLIRITGELFF. In DNA, the CDR3 is TGTGCCAGCAGTTTAATACGGATCACCGGGGAGCTGTTTTTT.

V is TRBV20-1 and J is TRBJ2-2; TRBD2 matches 7 bases. Germline V gives CDR1 DFQATT, CDR2 SNEGSKA (reference sequence). CDR3 size: 15 residues. V trimming: 1 base; J trimming: 3 bases; junction bases outside the gene matches: 5. In DNA form, the CDR3 reads TGCAGTGCTAGAGCAGGGAGGGCAGACACCGGGGAGCTGTTTTTT. It is translated as CSARAGRADTGELFF.

This clonotype was found many times. V and J are TRBV12-3 or TRBV12-4 and TRBJ2-5; a weak D match, TRBD2 (5 bases). This CDR3 comprises 13 residues. The V end was cut by 5 bases, the J end by 4 bases, with 11 bases between. The CDR3 nucleotides are TGTGCCAGCAGTCGGACCGGACTAGAGACCCAGTACTTC. Translating it yields CASSRTGLETQYF.

The chain is built from TRBV19 and TRBJ1-5; possibly TRBD1 for D (5 bases). Germline values: CDR1 LNHDA, CDR2 SQIVND (reference sequence). Trimming removed 2 bases from V and 7 bases from J, with 6 bases in between. This CDR3 has 12 amino acids. The CDR3 reads CASSIRQQPQHF. Here the CDR3 DNA reads TGTGCCAGTAGTATACGACAGCAGCCCCAGCATTTT.

The CDR3 region is CASSYYPTGAVAEAFF. DNA of the CDR3: TGTGCCAGCAGTTACTACCCCACAGGGGCAGTGGCTGAAGCTTTCTTT. The J gene is TRBJ1-1, the V gene TRBV6-2 or TRBV6-3, with TRBD1 matching 7 bases. Looked up from germline, CDR1 is MNHEY and CDR2 is SVGEGT. Unmatched junction bases numbered 11, after V lost 1 base and J lost 6 bases. The CDR3 extends over 16 amino acids.